The 28 T cell receptor beta chains below come from one sample, sequenced in a study of blood T cell repertoires in COVID-19. Produced via immunoSEQ multiplex PCR; TCRdb's table is partial and in-frame only. The profile covers 68,000 or so clones, with about 74% appearing a single time and roughly a quarter taken by the ten largest. The sequenced sample was peripheral blood. The origin of the receptors is a human donor in a cohort sampled during active COVID-19.

The chain is built from TRBV4-3 and TRBJ2-4, with 7 bases that match TRBD2. V lost 0 bases, J lost 7 bases, and 9 bases stayed unmatched. Germline loops: CDR1 LGHNA, CDR2 YSLEER. The CDR3 totals 16 residues. In DNA, the CDR3 is TGCGCCAGCAGCCAAGATTCGAGACTAGCAGCTAACATTCAGTACTTC. Protein sequence: CASSQDSRLAANIQYF.

This chain links TRBV10-3 with TRBJ2-7; the match to TRBD2 covers 9 bases. Germline V lookup: CDR1 ENHRY, CDR2 SYGVKD. There are 15 residues in the CDR3. V lost 8 bases, J lost 5 bases, and 13 bases stayed unmatched. CDR3 sequence (DNA): TGTGCCATCGGGTCTAGCGGGGTCCTGAGGGACGAGCAGTACTTC. This encodes CAIGSSGVLRDEQYF.

This chain uses TRBV18 with TRBJ1-2; D may be TRBD1 (6 bases). The CDR3 covers 13 residues. Germline loops: CDR1 KGHSH, CDR2 LQKENI. V lost 4 bases to trimming and J lost 6 bases, with 12 bases between them. The CDR3 region is CASSQSRGDGYTF. The CDR3 DNA sequence: TGTGCCAGCTCACAGTCCAGGGGAGATGGCTACACCTTC. The full variable domain, with the rest looked up from reference TRBV18 and TRBJ1-2, is NAGVMQNPRHLVRRRGQEARLRCSPMKGHSHVYWYRQLPEEGLKFMVYLQKENIIDESGMPKERFSAEFPKEGPSILRIQQVVRGDSAAYFCASSQSRGDGYTFGSGTRLTVV.

The chain is built from TRBV28 and TRBJ1-1, with TRBD1 as a possible D gene (6 bases). Germline V gives CDR1 MDHEN, CDR2 SYDVKM. The CDR3 contains 13 residues. Trimming pared 7 bases from V and 0 bases from J, leaving 9 bases between. CDR3 loop: CASTRDMNTEAFF. CDR3 coding DNA: TGTGCCAGCACCAGGGACATGAACACTGAAGCTTTCTTT.

The chain joins TRBV11-2 to TRBJ2-3, with TRBD2 identical over 8 bases. CDR3 size: 14 residues. Germline loops: CDR1 SGHAT, CDR2 FQNNGV. After removal of 5 bases from V and 1 base from J, the junction contained 2 bases not matched to a gene. As DNA, the CDR3 is TGTGCCAGCAGCAAGACTAGCGGCACAGATACGCAGTATTTT. This encodes CASSKTSGTDTQYF.

This clone was counted only a few times. V is TRBV29-1 and J is TRBJ1-1; TRBD1 matches at 8 bases. Trimming took 5 bases from V and 6 from J; bases not matched to a gene: 17. The CDR3 loop spans 16 amino acids. Germline-derived CDR1 and CDR2 are SQVTM and ANQGSEA. The DNA of the CDR3 is TGCAGCGTTTGCTTTTCGTCCGGACAGGGTTTGTCTGAAGCTTTCTTT. Amino acid sequence: CSVCFSSGQGLSEAFF.

This clone came up once. The V and J genes are TRBV6-2 or TRBV6-3 and TRBJ2-7; D may be TRBD1 (6 bases). This CDR3 comprises 14 residues. The V gene's germline CDR1 is MNHEY and CDR2 SVGEGT. With 3 bases removed from V and 5 bases from J, the gap between germline ends came to 14 bases. CDR3 coding DNA: TGTGCCAGCAGTTATCTTGGACAGCCGAACGAGCAGTACTTC. It yields the protein CASSYLGQPNEQYF.

The CDR3 loop reads CASTKTGYQNEKLFF. The CDR3 DNA sequence: TGTGCCAGCACGAAAACCGGGTACCAAAATGAAAAACTGTTTTTT. The rearrangement joins TRBV6-5 to TRBJ1-4; D unclear. CDR1 and CDR2 (germline): MNHEY, SVGAGI. V dropped 7 bases and J dropped 5 bases, with 17 bases sitting between them. CDR3 length: 15 amino acids.

J is TRBJ1-2 and V is TRBV2, with TRBD1 identical over 7 bases. This CDR3 spans 15 amino acids. V shed 6 bases and J 4 bases; nucleotides not matched to a gene: 11. Germline CDR1 SNHLY, CDR2 FYNNEI. The CDR3 coding sequence is TGTGCCAGCAGAGAACGACAGGGAAGAGGCTATGGCTACACCTTC. It encodes CASRERQGRGYGYTF.

This chain uses TRBV30 with TRBJ2-1; weak D call: TRBD1 (6 bases). This CDR3 comprises 15 residues. V lost 0 bases, J lost 2 bases, and 11 bases lay in between. CDR1 and CDR2 from the germline V gene are GTSNPN and SVGIG (reference sequence). The DNA of the CDR3 is TGTGCCTGGAGTGTAGGTCAGGGGACCTACAATGAGCAGTTCTTC. Translation: CAWSVGQGTYNEQFF.

This chain connects TRBV14 to TRBJ1-1; no firm D call. V dropped 1 base and J dropped 5 bases, with 8 bases sitting between them. Germline loops: CDR1 SGHDN, CDR2 FVKESK. This CDR3 has 13 amino acids. The CDR3, as DNA: TGTGCCAGCAGCCAAGTTCTTTCGACTGAAGCTTTCTTT. Its protein product is CASSQVLSTEAFF. Combining the CDR3 with reference TRBV14 and TRBJ1-1 gives the whole variable domain EAGVTQFPSHSVIEKGQTVTLRCDPISGHDNLYWYRRVMGKEIKFLLHFVKESKQDESGMPNNRFLAERTGGTYSTLKVQPAELEDSGVYFCASSQVLSTEAFFGQGTRLTVV.

The chain uses TRBV3-1 (or the pseudogene TRBV3-2) and TRBJ1-1; 9 positions match TRBD1. The CDR3 covers 16 residues. The germline CDR1 and CDR2 sequences are LGHDT and YNNKEL (reference sequence). Unmatched junction bases numbered 9, after V lost 0 bases and J lost 7 bases. CDR3 coding DNA: TGTGCCAGCAGCCAAGATCTGACAGGGGGGAGCGGTGAAGCTTTCTTT. It translates to CASSQDLTGGSGEAFF.

The V call is TRBV10-3, the J call TRBJ1-2; 11 bases are shared with TRBD1. This CDR3 is 16 amino acids long. V trimming: 0 bases; J trimming: 7 bases; junction bases outside the gene matches: 7. The germline V gene has CDR1 ENHRY and CDR2 SYGVKD. The CDR3 nucleotides are TGTGCCATCAGTGAGTCGCTTTTGGACAGGGGGCTTGGCTACACCTTC. Its translation: CAISESLLDRGLGYTF.

This clone is a singleton in its sample. This chain connects TRBV12-3 or TRBV12-4 to TRBJ2-3, with TRBD1 as a possible D gene (5 bases). Trimming shortened V by 6 bases and J by 8 bases, and 12 bases separated the two germline ends. The length of the CDR3 is 12 residues. CDR3 sequence: CASSPDSGTQYF. The CDR3 bases are TGTGCCAGCAGCCCAGACAGTGGTACGCAGTATTTT.

CDR3 loop: CASSYSTGEGGYTF. The CDR3 DNA follows: TGTGCCAGCAGTTACTCTACAGGGGAAGGCGGCTACACCTTC. The J gene is TRBJ1-2, the V gene TRBV6-5; the match to TRBD1 covers 7 bases. Germline CDR1 reads MNHEY; CDR2 reads SVGAGI. V gave up 0 bases and J gave up 8 bases; unmatched junction bases: 6. This CDR3 comprises 14 residues.

V and J are TRBV2 and TRBJ1-1; TRBD1 matches at 10 bases. Per germline, CDR1 SNHLY and CDR2 FYNNEI. V trimming: 7 bases; J trimming: 3 bases; junction bases outside the gene matches: 14. The CDR3 covers 17 residues. CDR3 in amino acids: CASTPSAGTGVDTEAFF. The CDR3 DNA reads as TGTGCCAGCACCCCTTCCGCCGGGACAGGGGTCGACACTGAAGCTTTCTTT.

This clone was counted at least ten times. The J gene is TRBJ2-6, the V gene TRBV28; D gene ambiguous. V lost 4 bases and J lost 3, with 13 bases in between. Germline loops: CDR1 MDHEN, CDR2 SYDVKM. This CDR3 comprises 16 residues. CDR3 sequence: CASSSLTYYGANVLTF. The CDR3 bases are TGTGCCAGCAGTTCCCTCACCTATTATGGGGCCAACGTCCTGACTTTC.

The chain carries TRBV29-1 and TRBJ2-1; D gene unclear. The CDR3 runs 11 residues. Germline CDR1 and CDR2: SQVTM and ANQGSEA. The ends were cut back, 2 bases at V and 3 bases at J, with 2 bases in the middle. This chain's CDR3 is CSVELYNEQFF. The CDR3 DNA follows: TGCAGCGTTGAACTCTACAATGAGCAGTTCTTC.

V gene TRBV28 combines with J gene TRBJ2-7, with D hard to call. Trimming pared 5 bases from V and 2 bases from J, leaving 31 bases between. The germline gives CDR1 MDHEN, CDR2 SYDVKM. The CDR3 runs to 20 residues. This chain's CDR3 is CASSLNLAHTDSTYTYEQYF. Written as DNA, the CDR3 is TGTGCCAGCAGTCTCAATCTTGCGCACACAGATTCTACATATACCTACGAGCAGTACTTC.

The V and J genes are TRBV6-6 and TRBJ1-2; D gene ambiguous. CDR3 length: 13 amino acids. The V and J ends lost 5 bases and 8 bases respectively, with 15 bases between them. In germline, CDR1 is MNHNY, CDR2 SVGAGI (reference sequence). The CDR3 loop reads CASSTPLGEGYTF. The CDR3 DNA reads TGTGCCAGCAGTACCCCCCTGGGAGAAGGCTACACCTTC.

This clone came up a few times. This chain uses TRBV21-1 with TRBJ2-5; the D call in the table, TRBD2, was not verified against the DNA. TRBV21-1 is a recognized pseudogene. The length of the CDR3 is 15 residues. This CDR3 is CASRTTSGKGETQYF. The CDR3 DNA follows: TGTGCCAGCAGGACGACTAGCGGGAAGGGGGAGACCCAGTACTTC.

Only a few counts were recorded for this clone. The chain joins TRBV5-1 to TRBJ1-1; 7 nucleotides line up with TRBD1. The trim removed 0 bases at V and 2 bases at J, leaving 4 bases unmatched. The CDR3 sequence is 15 residues long. From germline, CDR1 is SGHRS and CDR2 YFSETQ. CDR3 loop: CASSLAGTDNTEAFF. The CDR3 DNA follows: TGCGCCAGCAGCTTGGCCGGGACAGACAACACTGAAGCTTTCTTT.

V is TRBV19 and J is TRBJ2-6, with 12 bases identical to TRBD1. The V segment lost 10 bases and the J segment 3 bases; nucleotides outside the gene matches: 7. Germline CDR1 is LNHDA and CDR2 is SQIVND (reference sequence). The CDR3 consists of 16 residues. CDR3 loop: CATWDRGQRGANVLTF. The CDR3 DNA is TGTGCCACCTGGGACAGGGGGCAACGTGGGGCCAACGTCCTGACTTTC. The full variable domain, with the rest looked up from reference TRBV19 and TRBJ2-6, is DGGITQSPKYLFRKEGQNVTLSCEQNLNHDAMYWYRQDPGQGLRLIYYSQIVNDFQKGDIAEGYSVSREKKESFPLTVTSAQKNPTAFYLCATWDRGQRGANVLTFGAGSRLTVL.

The rearrangement uses TRBV12-3 or TRBV12-4 and TRBJ2-7; the match to TRBD2 covers 7 bases. CDR3 length: 13 residues. The ends lost 6 bases at V and 3 bases at J; junction bases unmatched: 5. The DNA for the CDR3 is TGTGCCAGCAGCCCCAGCGGGAACTACGAGCAGTACTTC. It is translated as CASSPSGNYEQYF.

The CDR3 DNA follows: TGCGCCAGCAGCTCCCCGGACAGGGGGCTCGGCACAGATACGCAGTATTTT. Translating gives CASSSPDRGLGTDTQYF. The chain has TRBV5-1 and TRBJ2-3; the match to TRBD1 covers 11 bases. Unmatched junction bases numbered 7, after V lost 3 bases and J lost 1 base. Germline CDR1 SGHRS, CDR2 YFSETQ. There are 17 residues in the CDR3.

J is TRBJ2-1 and V is TRBV19, with D possibly TRBD2 on 6 matching bases. Trimming took off 7 bases at V and 3 bases at J, with 19 bases between the two ends. Germline CDR1 and CDR2: LNHDA and SQIVND (reference sequence). There are 16 residues in the CDR3. The CDR3 sequence is CASTPLGGKGYNEQFF. The CDR3 region has the DNA TGTGCCAGTACTCCACTTGGGGGGAAGGGCTACAATGAGCAGTTCTTC.

The chain joins TRBV6-6 to TRBJ2-4, with D hard to call. Trimming stripped 2 bases from V and 8 bases from J, with 7 bases between. The CDR3 is 12 amino acids. Germline CDR1 MNHNY, CDR2 SVGAGI (reference sequence). The CDR3 sequence is CASSYRPDIQYF. DNA for the CDR3: TGTGCCAGCAGTTACCGCCCGGACATTCAGTACTTC.

This chain connects TRBV30 to TRBJ1-5, with 9 bases fitting TRBD1. The CDR3 is 15 residues long. Germline V CDR1 and CDR2: GTSNPN, SVGIG (reference sequence). The V segment lost 0 bases and the J segment 5 bases; nucleotides outside the gene matches: 5. This CDR3 is CAWSVRDRADQPQHF. CDR3 sequence (DNA): TGTGCCTGGAGTGTAAGGGACAGGGCCGATCAGCCCCAGCATTTT. The whole variable domain, filled in from reference TRBV30 and TRBJ1-5, reads SQTIHQWPATLVQPVGSPLSLECTVEGTSNPNLYWYRQAAGRGLQLLFYSVGIGQISSEVPQNLSASRPQDRQFILSSKKLLLSDSGFYLCAWSVRDRADQPQHFGDGTRLSIL.